The 12 T cell receptor beta chains in this list originate from one sample, sequenced in a study of blood T cell repertoires in COVID-19. Profiled with immunoSEQ multiplex PCR; TCRdb holds only in-frame clones, not every one. The table shows just over 95,000 clones, with about 80% occurring only once. The sequenced sample consisted of peripheral blood. All receptors derive from a man aged 55 to 69 with acute or convalescent COVID-19.

The genes are TRBV19 and TRBJ1-5; D perhaps matches TRBD1 (6 bases). The CDR3 consists of 14 residues. The germline V gene has CDR1 LNHDA and CDR2 SQIVND (reference sequence). Deletions cut 5 bases from V and 4 bases from J, with 12 bases between. The CDR3 DNA follows: TGTGCCAGTAGTTGGGGCAGGGGAAATCAGCCCCAGCATTTT. Translation gives CASSWGRGNQPQHF.

The chain uses TRBV6-2 or TRBV6-3 and TRBJ2-1; a weak D match, TRBD2 (6 bases). This CDR3 is built from 16 residues. The ends were cut back, 0 bases at V and 4 bases at J, with 13 bases in the middle. Germline V gene sequence: CDR1 MNHEY, CDR2 SVGEGT. The CDR3 reads CASSYSGGGRYNEQFF. DNA for the CDR3: TGTGCCAGCAGTTACTCCGGGGGTGGGCGGTACAATGAGCAGTTCTTC.

This chain uses TRBV27 with TRBJ2-3; 7 bases fit TRBD1. Losses at the gene ends were 6 bases for V and 2 bases for J; bases not matched to a gene: 5. Per germline, CDR1 MNHEY and CDR2 SMNVEV (reference sequence). This CDR3 spans 14 amino acids. The CDR3 region is CASSRDRPTDTQYF. The CDR3 DNA is TGTGCCAGCAGCCGGGACAGACCCACAGATACGCAGTATTTT.

The J gene is TRBJ2-2, the V gene TRBV4-1; 8 nucleotides align to TRBD2. With V trimmed by 8 bases and J by 7 bases, 12 bases remained unmatched. Germline values: CDR1 MGHRA, CDR2 YSYEKL. This CDR3 has 15 residues. CDR3 coding DNA: TGCGCCAGCTTTCCGGCTAGCGGGTCGATCGGGGAGCTGTTTTTT. It codes for CASFPASGSIGELFF.

In the case of this clone: The sample holds other DNA sequences that translate to the same CDR3. The chain uses TRBV28 and TRBJ1-5, with unresolved D. This CDR3 has 13 residues. CDR1 and CDR2 (germline): MDHEN, SYDVKM. V was trimmed by 3 bases and J by 5 bases, leaving 8 bases between them. In nucleotides, the CDR3 is TGTGCCAGCAGTTTGGGCACTTATCAGCCCCAGCATTTT. Its translation: CASSLGTYQPQHF.

The V call is TRBV2, the J call TRBJ2-1; possible D gene TRBD2, 5 bases. CDR1 SNHLY and CDR2 FYNNEI come from the germline V gene. V lost 8 bases, J lost 9 bases, and 17 bases lay in between. The CDR3 consists of 13 residues. The CDR3 loop reads CASGETTSGEQFF. The CDR3 region has the DNA TGTGCCAGCGGGGAGACTACCTCCGGTGAGCAGTTCTTC.

CDR3 nucleotides: TGTGCCAGTAGTGAGAATGAGCGAAACACCATATATTTT. Encoded protein: CASSENERNTIYF. The rearrangement links TRBV19 to TRBJ1-3; unclear D gene. V shed 5 bases and J shed 5 bases, with 10 bases lying between them. Germline CDR1 and CDR2: LNHDA and SQIVND (reference sequence). The CDR3 consists of 13 residues.

The rearrangement uses TRBV5-1 and TRBJ2-1; 13 bases line up with TRBD2. The junction had 4 bases not matched to a gene; V was cut back by 1 base and J by 9 bases. Germline CDR1 reads SGHRS; CDR2 reads YFSETQ. The CDR3 length is 15 residues. DNA of the CDR3: TGCGCCAGCAGCTTGACTAGCGGGGGGGCATTTGAGCAGTTCTTC. Protein product: CASSLTSGGAFEQFF.

The chain combines TRBV5-1 with TRBJ2-7; TRBD2 is a possible D gene (5 bases). Germline CDR1 SGHRS, CDR2 YFSETQ. The V end was cut by 2 bases, the J end by 3 bases, with 9 bases between. The CDR3 spans 13 residues. The CDR3 DNA is TGCGCCAGCAGCTTAAACCGGGACTACGAGCAGTACTTC. As protein: CASSLNRDYEQYF. Complete variable domain (other parts from reference TRBV5-1 and TRBJ2-7): KAGVTQTPRYLIKTRGQQVTLSCSPISGHRSVSWYQQTPGQGLQFLFEYFSETQRNKGNFPGRFSGRQFSNSRSEMNVSTLELGDSALYLCASSLNRDYEQYFGPGTRLTVT.

The chain has TRBV5-1 and TRBJ2-1; the match to TRBD2 covers 13 bases. The CDR3 is 16 amino acids. J gave up 5 bases and V 4 bases, and 6 bases lay outside the gene matches. The germline CDR1 and CDR2 sequences are SGHRS and YFSETQ. The CDR3 loop reads CASSPSGTSGNNEQFF. The CDR3 DNA reads as TGCGCCAGCAGCCCCTCCGGGACTAGCGGGAACAATGAGCAGTTCTTC.

V gene TRBV19 combines with J gene TRBJ1-1, with TRBD1 identical over 8 bases. CDR1 is LNHDA and CDR2 is SQIVND in the germline V gene (reference sequence). Trimming took 5 bases from V and 3 from J; bases not matched to a gene: 8. The CDR3 loop spans 15 amino acids. The CDR3 DNA reads as TGTGCCAGTAGTCCATGGACAGGGTCCGACACTGAAGCTTTCTTT. This sequence encodes CASSPWTGSDTEAFF.

The V gene is TRBV7-9, the J gene TRBJ2-4; 12 nucleotides agree with TRBD2. This CDR3 contains 19 residues. Germline V gene sequence: CDR1 SEHNR, CDR2 FQNEAQ (reference sequence). J lost 6 bases, V lost 5 bases, and 17 bases had no gene match. CDR3 sequence reads: CASSAYWTSGVQSLNIQYF. Here the CDR3 DNA reads TGTGCCAGCAGCGCCTACTGGACTAGCGGGGTCCAATCTCTAAACATTCAGTACTTC.